A selection of T cell receptor beta chains follows, all from one sample in a study of T-cell reconstitution after alpha-beta-depleted transplantation in children. MiXCR, run by TCRdb on the PCR reads, gives a single entry per CDR3 protein. In the table there are roughly 400,000 distinct CDR3 sequences, around 21% of which are singletons. The source was PBMCs from the stem cell graft donor, collected from the stem cell graft. The receptors were sampled from a human donor who donated a stem cell graft to a child with acute myeloid leukemia. The CDR3 runs from the conserved cysteine through the conserved F or W. A D gene is named only where the DNA matches it firmly. Expanded clones are given a class, and other clones once, few, many or no size at all.

TRBD1 TRBJ2-7 TRBV27 . TGTGCCAGCAGTTTGCTTACAGGGGTCGGAACCTACGAGCAGTACTTC CASSLLTGVGTYEQYF
. TRBJ2-2 TRBV2 . TGTGCCAGCAGTGACGGTGCAGGGGAGCTGTTTTTT CASSDGAGELFF
. TRBJ2-1 TRBV4-2 . TGTGCCAGCAGCCAAGTCGAGCGGGTTGGGTCGGAGCAGTTCTTC CASSQVERVGSEQFF
. TRBJ1-3 TRBV4-3 few TGCGCCAGCAGCCAAGATTCACACGCCTCTGGAAACACCATATATTTT CASSQDSHASGNTIYF
. TRBJ2-3 TRBV15 few TGTGCCACCAGCAGAGATTTGGGGGCAGATACGCAGTATTTT CATSRDLGADTQYF
. TRBJ1-5 TRBV12-3/TRBV12-4 . TGTGCCAGCAGTCCCATCCCCAATCAGCCCCAGCATTTT CASSPIPNQPQHF
TRBD2 TRBJ2-5 TRBV25-1 . TGTGCCAGCAGTGATACTAGCGGGAGGGAAGAGACCCAGTACTTC CASSDTSGREETQYF
TRBD1 TRBJ2-1 TRBV25-1 many TGTGCCAGCAGTACCACCGGGACAGCCAACAATGAGCAGTTCTTC CASSTTGTANNEQFF
TRBD1 TRBJ2-1 TRBV28 . TGTGCCAGCAGTTTACACAGGGGTAAGGACAAATACAATGAGCAGTTCTTC CASSLHRGKDKYNEQFF
. TRBJ2-3 TRBV5-1 few TGCGCCAGCAGCGCCGGACTCAGCACAGATACGCAGTATTTT CASSAGLSTDTQYF
TRBD2 TRBJ2-7 TRBV5-1 . TGCGCCAGCAGCTTGGAGGCCAGCGGGACTGGGCCCTACGAGCAGTACTTC CASSLEASGTGPYEQYF
TRBD2 TRBJ2-7 TRBV7-9 . TGTGCCAGCAGCTCGGGGCGGGAGACCAGCTACGAGCAGTACTTC CASSSGRETSYEQYF
. TRBJ2-7 TRBV9 few TGTGCCAGCAGCGTAGAGGGAGGCTCCTACGAGCAGTACTTC CASSVEGGSYEQYF
. TRBJ2-7 TRBV21-1 . TGTGCCAGCAGCAACAAAGGCGGGAGATGGTCCTACGAGCAGTACTTC CASSNKGGRWSYEQYF
TRBD1 TRBJ1-2 TRBV12-3/TRBV12-4 few TGTGCCAGCAGATATATCGGGACAGCGACTAACTATGGCTACACCTTC CASRYIGTATNYGYTF
TRBD1 TRBJ2-7 TRBV12-3/TRBV12-4 . TGTGCCAGCAGCTGGGACAGCCGATCCTACGAGCAGTACTTC CASSWDSRSYEQYF
TRBD2 TRBJ2-1 TRBV12-3/TRBV12-4 many TGTGCCAGCAGTTTTTTTAGCGGGGGCGACCTCGAGCAGTTCTTC CASSFFSGGDLEQFF
. TRBJ2-7 TRBV11-2 few TGTGCCAGCAGCCTTCGGCTAGCGACCGTTAGCTCCTACGAGCAGTACTTC CASSLRLATVSSYEQYF
TRBD2 TRBJ2-7 TRBV12-3/TRBV12-4 . TGTGCCAGCCGAGCGGGAGGGCCTCAGGAGCAGTACTTC CASRAGGPQEQYF
. TRBJ1-6 TRBV5-1 . TGCGCCAGCAGCTTGGCCATTCGGACAGCTAATTCACCCCTCCACTTT CASSLAIRTANSPLHF
TRBD2 TRBJ2-1 TRBV27 . TGTGCCAGCAGTCAACGGGGGGGCGCCTACAATGAGCAGTTCTTC CASSQRGGAYNEQFF
. TRBJ2-7 TRBV3-1 few TGTGCCAGCAGCCAAGATTTACAGTCCTACGAGCAGTACTTC CASSQDLQSYEQYF
TRBD2 TRBJ2-1 TRBV13 . TGTGCCAGCAGTCCAATAGCGGGGAGTCTCAATGAGCAGTTCTTC CASSPIAGSLNEQFF
. TRBJ2-7 TRBV6-5 many TGTGCCAGCAGTTCCTCACAAGGGGGGGTTCACTACGAGCAGTACTTC CASSSSQGGVHYEQYF
. TRBJ1-1 TRBV12-3/TRBV12-4 . TGTGCCAGCAGTCCAAGGACTGACGACACTGAAGCTTTCTTT CASSPRTDDTEAFF
. TRBJ2-7 TRBV20-1 few TGCAGTGCTTCCGAGGGTGTTCGGTACGAGCAGTACTTC CSASEGVRYEQYF
TRBD1 TRBJ2-1 TRBV5-1 few TGCGCCAGCAGCTTGGCTGGGGGGACAGGGAAGGAGGGCTCCTACAATGAGCAGTTCTTC CASSLAGGTGKEGSYNEQFF
TRBD1 TRBJ1-1 TRBV12-3/TRBV12-4 . TGTGCCAGCAGTCTACCGGGACAGGTATCTTCTGCTTTCTTT CASSLPGQVSSAFF
TRBD2 TRBJ2-1 TRBV20-1 . TGCAGTGCTAGTTTCAGCGGGAGTGTTTTCGATGAGCAGTTCTTC CSASFSGSVFDEQFF
TRBD2 TRBJ2-7 TRBV20-1 . TGCAGTGCTAGTGGCTCTGAAGCGGGAGGGCCCTACGAGCAGTACTTC CSASGSEAGGPYEQYF
TRBD2 TRBJ2-7 TRBV11-3 many TGTGCCAGCAGCCCCGGGACTAGCGAGACCGAGCAGTACTTC CASSPGTSETEQYF
TRBD1 TRBJ2-1 TRBV20-1 many TGCAGTGCTCCACCGACAGGGTCTTACAATGAGCAGTTCTTC CSAPPTGSYNEQFF
. TRBJ2-2 TRBV25-1 many . CASSAGTPGSCFF
TRBD2 TRBJ2-2 TRBV20-1 . TGCAGTGCTTTTATAGCGGGAGCAGGCACCGGGGAGCTGTTTTTT CSAFIAGAGTGELFF
. TRBJ2-7 TRBV5-1 few TGCGCCAGCAGCTGGCAGGAGGGCTACGAGCAGTACTTC CASSWQEGYEQYF
. TRBJ2-7 TRBV12-3/TRBV12-4 few TGTGCCAGCAGTTTATCTGAAATCTACGAGCAGTACTTC CASSLSEIYEQYF
TRBD1 TRBJ2-3 TRBV29-1 . TGCAGCGTTGAAGCGACAGGGGACTCCACAGATACGCAGTATTTT CSVEATGDSTDTQYF
TRBD2 TRBJ2-7 TRBV6-5 few TGTGCCAGCAGTTACTCTCGTCGCCTAGCGGGAGGAAACGAGCAGTACTTC CASSYSRRLAGGNEQYF
. TRBJ2-1 TRBV30 many TGTGCCTCCCAGGGGGGAACCTACAATGAGCAGTTCTTC CASQGGTYNEQFF
. TRBJ2-7 TRBV3-1 . TGTGCCAGCAGCCCTGCTGGCATATGGGAGCAGTACTTC CASSPAGIWEQYF